The entry below gives a single TCR beta chain sequence along with its context. The J segment lost 8 bases and the V segment lost 2 bases, leaving 7 bases of the junction unmatched. The CDR3 totals 14 residues. Germline CDR1 is MNHNY and CDR2 is SVGAGI (reference sequence). The record originates from a study of T cell changes during pregnancy in multiple sclerosis. TCRdb keeps only in-frame clones here, not all; method: immunoSEQ multiplex PCR. The sample lists 49,000 or so clones, almost 95% occurring once. This clonotype was sampled from a female donor with multiple sclerosis, enrolled in a pregnancy study. This sequence joins TRBV6-6 and TRBJ1-2; 8 nucleotides match TRBD1. The specimen was peripheral blood, collected in the third trimester of pregnancy. CDR3 sequence: CASSYLGQGIGYTF. DNA of the CDR3: TGTGCCAGCAGTTACCTTGGACAGGGAATCGGCTACACCTTC.